This T cell receptor beta chain comes out of a study of Graves' ophthalmopathy and Graves' hyperthyroidism. As for this clonotype: Its antigen is currently unknown.

From RNA, the CDR3 regions of TCR beta chains were amplified and sequenced. HTBI primers served in a first-round RT-PCR, which a second-round multiplex PCR followed. One entry per CDR3 protein results from TCRdb running MiXCR on the multiplex PCR reads. The sample records 170,000 or so distinct CDR3 sequences, about 40% being singletons. General study results and limits: Among thyroid clonotypes expanded above 0.001 frequency, most also appeared in blood.

The germline V gene has CDR1 MNHEY and CDR2 SVGEGT. The CDR3 is 15 residues long. V lost 5 bases and J lost 6; bases outside the gene matches: 10. Other autoimmune disease, uncontrolled infection, pregnancy and lactation led to exclusion. A diagnosis was made from clinical symptoms together with serum thyroxine, TRAb, thyroid ultrasound and orbital computed tomography. PBMCs were density-gradient isolated from about 9.6 ml fresh blood. The clonotype originates from a woman aged 40-49 years with Graves' ophthalmopathy. Sequenced sample: peripheral blood. The chain is built from TRBV6-2 or TRBV6-3 and TRBJ2-7; the match to TRBD2 covers 10 bases. The CDR3 nucleotides are TGTGCCAGCAGTCCCGAGCGGGAGGGCCTCTCCGAGCAGTACTTC. It is translated as CASSPEREGLSEQYF.